This T cell receptor (beta chain) was captured by sequencing in a study of persistence of HIV-infected CD4 T cells. Study-wide results and limits: CMV- and Gag-responding cells had lower TCRbeta richness than CD3/CD28-responding cells. Within sorted populations, more oligoclonal TCRs accompanied more oligoclonal proviruses.

The CDR3 has 14 residues. V was clipped by 5 bases and J by 7 bases; unmatched bases: 7. Germline CDR1 and CDR2: MNHEY and SVGAGI. An overlapping HIV-1 Gag peptide pool stimulated these cells at roughly 1 ug/peptide/mL. Sorted nonresponding memory CD4+ T cells were CD40L-negative, CD69-negative, CD45RO-high. These HIV-1-infected adults initiated suppressive ART in chronic infection. Before stimulation, PBMCs underwent CD8+ T cell depletion. The libraries were made with immunoSEQ version 4 in survey mode. The repertoire was sequenced with immunoSEQ multiplex PCR; TCRdb's copy has only in-frame clones and lacks some. The sample has about 40,000 clones; around 82% are singletons. Regarding this clone: Its antigen is unknown.

The chain recombines TRBV6-5 with TRBJ2-1; the match to TRBD2 covers 8 bases. This receptor was taken from an adult man with HIV who was CMV-seropositive. This specimen was CD4+ T cells sorted from PBMCs after roughly 20-hour stimulation, taken from a patient who received antiretroviral therapy. CDR3 DNA sequence: TGTGCCAGCAGTCAGGACTTAGCGGGAAATGAGCAGTTCTTC. It specifies CASSQDLAGNEQFF.